This TCR beta chain is from a study of control samples from healthy donors and cancer patients. Clones were sequenced by immunoSEQ multiplex PCR, and TCRdb holds only the in-frame ones, with some missing. The sample gives around 90,000 clones, approximately 81% of which show up once; roughly 2% is in the top ten. CDR3 size: 14 residues. V shed 6 bases and J 2 bases; nucleotides not matched to a gene: 4. The V gene's germline CDR1 is SNHLY and CDR2 FYNNEI. The origin of this receptor is a woman in her 40s in good health. The rearrangement links TRBV2 to TRBJ1-1; 9 bases align to TRBD1. The specimen sequenced was blood. The CDR3 DNA reads as TGTGCCAGCAGGGACAGGGGCGGAAACACTGAAGCTTTCTTT. It encodes CASRDRGGNTEAFF. Looking up the rest from reference TRBV2 and TRBJ1-1 gives the full variable domain: EPEVTQTPSHQVTQMGQEVILRCVPISNHLYFYWYRQILGQKVEFLVSFYNNEISEKSEIFDDQFSVERPDGSNFTLKIRSTKLEDSAMYFCASRDRGGNTEAFFGQGTRLTVV.